This entry features one T cell receptor beta chain sequence. The data originate from a study of blood T cell repertoires in COVID-19. Study summary: Acute-phase and convalescent COVID-19 samples originated in the United States, Italy and Spain. Sources were T cells, B-cell-depleted T cells, or PBMCs; the material itself was cDNA or gDNA.

This CDR3 has 14 amino acids. The authors' processing: Estimation of nucleated cell counts was performed using reference gene primer amplification. Data came from immunoSEQ multiplex PCR; TCRdb stores just in-frame clones and leaves some out. D and trimming were read from the DNA, whereas the V and J calls and clone size are those reported in that table. Among about 270,000 clones listed, 83% were seen once. V gene TRBV1 combines with J gene TRBJ1-2; the table's D call, TRBD1, was not checked against the DNA. TRBV1 is recorded as a pseudogene. Sequenced sample: peripheral blood. This TCR derives from a woman aged 45-65 years who had recovered from COVID-19. The CDR3 loop reads CTSSQDNRVYGYTF. The CDR3 DNA reads TGCACCAGCAGCCAAGACAACAGGGTCTATGGCTACACCTTC.